One T cell receptor (beta chain) is described in this entry. The data belong to a study of blood T cell repertoires in COVID-19. Across the whole study: COVID-19 samples from acute and convalescent phases originated in the United States, Italy and Spain.

Original processing methods: Amplification of reference gene primers provided the estimated nucleated cell counts. This table comes from immunoSEQ multiplex PCR, and its TCRdb copy is limited to in-frame clones, with some not included. The V and J calls and the clone size are those of that table, but D and trimming were determined from the DNA. The sample contains roughly 280,000 clones, about 85% of which appear only once. The CDR3 is made up of 14 amino acids. CDR1 is MDHEN and CDR2 is SYDVKM in the germline V gene. The junction had 10 bases not matched to a gene; V was cut back by 8 bases and J by 6 bases.

This TCR was recovered from a man in his fifties or sixties with acute or convalescent COVID-19. Sequenced material: peripheral blood. The rearrangement links TRBV28 to TRBJ2-5; 9 bases are a match to TRBD2. The CDR3 spells CASGPGSGRQTQYF. Here the CDR3 DNA reads TGTGCCAGCGGGCCCGGTAGCGGGAGACAGACCCAGTACTTC.